The table lists the clone carrying this T cell receptor beta chain with a few counts. Antigen specificity is unknown. This sample's treatment: approximately 11-day PBMC culture with coronavirus spike peptide pools or control peptides (ViraFEST assay). A half-volume replacement of the medium with fresh IL-2 medium was performed on days 3 and 7. The sample comes from a study of vaccination and CD4 T cells after COVID-19. With the Oncomine TCR Beta short-read assay, DNA from cultured CD4+ T cells was sequenced. TCRdb independently ran MiXCR on the PCR reads; one entry per CDR3 protein. The sample holds just under 20,000 distinct CDR3 sequences, around 45% seen once. Germline V gene sequence: CDR1 MNHEY, CDR2 SVGEGT. The CDR3 contains 14 residues. V shed 0 bases and J shed 5 bases, with 10 bases lying between them.

V gene TRBV6-2 or TRBV6-3 combines with J gene TRBJ2-5; no reliable D call. Specimen: CD4+ T cells from blood, cultured in vitro, collected before SARS-CoV-2 vaccination. The clonotype originates from a human donor who had recovered from COVID-19. CDR3 sequence (DNA): TGTGCCAGCAGTTACTCGGCTAGTTGGGAGACCCAGTACTTC. Its translation: CASSYSASWETQYF.